This T cell receptor (beta chain) originates from a study of blood T cell repertoires in COVID-19. Using immunoSEQ multiplex PCR, the repertoire was profiled, and TCRdb retains in-frame clones only, with some absent. The sample comprises 200,000 to 300,000 clones, around 90% of which are singletons, and approximately 0.7% rests with the top ten. Germline V gene data show CDR1 as LNHNV and CDR2 as YYDKDF (reference sequence). V shed 2 bases and J shed 5 bases, with 19 bases lying between them. CDR3 length equals 16 residues. The chain carries TRBV15 and TRBJ2-7; D remains ambiguous. This sequence originates from a human donor in a cohort sampled during active COVID-19. The specimen sequenced was peripheral blood. The CDR3 is CATSRSETHPLDEQYF. The CDR3 DNA sequence: TGTGCCACCAGCAGAAGTGAGACTCACCCGCTAGACGAGCAGTACTTC.